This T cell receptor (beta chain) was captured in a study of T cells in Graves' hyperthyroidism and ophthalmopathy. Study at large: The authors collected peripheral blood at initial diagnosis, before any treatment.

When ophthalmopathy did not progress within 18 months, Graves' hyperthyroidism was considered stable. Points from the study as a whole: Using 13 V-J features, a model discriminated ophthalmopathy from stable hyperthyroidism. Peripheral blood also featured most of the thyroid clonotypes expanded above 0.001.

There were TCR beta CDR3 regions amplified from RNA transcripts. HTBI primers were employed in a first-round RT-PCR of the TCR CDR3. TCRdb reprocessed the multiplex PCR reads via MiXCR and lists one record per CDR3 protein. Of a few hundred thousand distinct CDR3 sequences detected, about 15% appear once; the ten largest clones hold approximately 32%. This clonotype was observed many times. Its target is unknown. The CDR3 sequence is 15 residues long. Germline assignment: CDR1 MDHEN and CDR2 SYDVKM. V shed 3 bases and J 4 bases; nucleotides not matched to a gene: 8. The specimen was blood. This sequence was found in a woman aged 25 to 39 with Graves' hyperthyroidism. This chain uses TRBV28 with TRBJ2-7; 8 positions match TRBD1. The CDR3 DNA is TGTGCCAGCAGTTTCCCCGGGACAGGTGAATACGAGCAGTACTTC. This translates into CASSFPGTGEYEQYF.